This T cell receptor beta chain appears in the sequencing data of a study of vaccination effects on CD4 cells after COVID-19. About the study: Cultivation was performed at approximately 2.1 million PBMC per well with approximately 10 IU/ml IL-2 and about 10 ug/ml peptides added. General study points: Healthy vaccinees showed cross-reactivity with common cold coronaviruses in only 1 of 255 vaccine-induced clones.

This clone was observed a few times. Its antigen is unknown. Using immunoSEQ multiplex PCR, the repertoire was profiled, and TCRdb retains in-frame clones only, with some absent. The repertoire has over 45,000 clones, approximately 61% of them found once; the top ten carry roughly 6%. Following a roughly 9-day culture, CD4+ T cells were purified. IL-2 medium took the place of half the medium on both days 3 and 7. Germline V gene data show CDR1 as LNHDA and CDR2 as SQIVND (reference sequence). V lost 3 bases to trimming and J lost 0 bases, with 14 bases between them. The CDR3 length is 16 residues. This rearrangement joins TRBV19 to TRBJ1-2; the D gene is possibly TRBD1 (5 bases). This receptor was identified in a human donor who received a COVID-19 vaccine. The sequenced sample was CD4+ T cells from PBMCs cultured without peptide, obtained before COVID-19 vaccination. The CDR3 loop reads CASSMWQGAANYGYTF. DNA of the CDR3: TGTGCCAGTAGTATGTGGCAGGGAGCTGCTAACTATGGCTACACCTTC.